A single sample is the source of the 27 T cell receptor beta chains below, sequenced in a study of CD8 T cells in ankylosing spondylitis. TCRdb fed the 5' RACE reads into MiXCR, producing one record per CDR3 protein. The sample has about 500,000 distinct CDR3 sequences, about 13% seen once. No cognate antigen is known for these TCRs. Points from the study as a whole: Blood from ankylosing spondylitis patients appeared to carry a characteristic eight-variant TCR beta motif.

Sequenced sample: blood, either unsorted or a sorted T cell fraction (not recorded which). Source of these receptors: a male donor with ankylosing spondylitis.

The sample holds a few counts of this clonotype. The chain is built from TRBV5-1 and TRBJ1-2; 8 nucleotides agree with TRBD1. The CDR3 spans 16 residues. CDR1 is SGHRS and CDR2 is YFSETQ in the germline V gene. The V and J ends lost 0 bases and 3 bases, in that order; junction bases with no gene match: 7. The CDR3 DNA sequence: TGCGCCAGCAGCTTGGGGCTGGGACAGGCTGACTATGGCTACACCTTC. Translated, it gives CASSLGLGQADYGYTF.

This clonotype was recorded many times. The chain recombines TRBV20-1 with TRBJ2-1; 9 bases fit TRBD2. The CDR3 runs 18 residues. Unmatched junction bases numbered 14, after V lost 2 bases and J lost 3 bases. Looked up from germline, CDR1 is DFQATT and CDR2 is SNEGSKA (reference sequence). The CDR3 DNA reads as TGCAGTGCTAGAAGTAGCGGGAGCCTCGGGGCCTTCTACAATGAGCAGTTCTTC. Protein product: CSARSSGSLGAFYNEQFF.

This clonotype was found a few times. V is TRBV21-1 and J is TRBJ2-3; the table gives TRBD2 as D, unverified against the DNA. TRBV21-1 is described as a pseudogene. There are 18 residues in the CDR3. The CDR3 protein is CASSKLSRENAHTDTQYF. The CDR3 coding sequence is TGTGCCAGCAGCAAATTATCGCGGGAGAATGCACACACAGATACGCAGTATTTT.

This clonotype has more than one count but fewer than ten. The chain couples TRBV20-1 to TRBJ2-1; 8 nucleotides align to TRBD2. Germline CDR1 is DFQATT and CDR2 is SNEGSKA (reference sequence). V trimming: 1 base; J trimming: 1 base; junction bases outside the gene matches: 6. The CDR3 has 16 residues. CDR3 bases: TGCAGTGCTAGAGCTCTCCAGCGGGAGTCCTACAATGAGCAGTTCTTC. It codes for CSARALQRESYNEQFF.

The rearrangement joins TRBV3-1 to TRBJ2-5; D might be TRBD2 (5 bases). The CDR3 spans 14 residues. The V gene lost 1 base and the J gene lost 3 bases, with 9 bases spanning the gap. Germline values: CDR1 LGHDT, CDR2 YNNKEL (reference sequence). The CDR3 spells CASSQGTGKETQYF. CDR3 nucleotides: TGTGCCAGCAGCCAAGGGACTGGTAAAGAGACCCAGTACTTC.

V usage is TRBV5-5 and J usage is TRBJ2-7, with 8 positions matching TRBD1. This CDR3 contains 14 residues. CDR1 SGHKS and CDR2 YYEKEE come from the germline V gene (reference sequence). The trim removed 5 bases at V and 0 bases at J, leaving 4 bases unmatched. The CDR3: CASSPTGASYEQYF. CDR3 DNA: TGTGCCAGCAGTCCGACAGGGGCCTCCTACGAGCAGTACTTC.

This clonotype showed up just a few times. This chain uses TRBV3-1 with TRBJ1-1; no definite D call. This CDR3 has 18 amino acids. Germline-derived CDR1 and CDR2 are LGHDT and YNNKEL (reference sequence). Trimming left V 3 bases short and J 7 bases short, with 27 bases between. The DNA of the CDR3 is TGTGCCAGCAGCCAGTTGGTGGGGAGGTCAGACGCCGAAGGTGAAGCTTTCTTT. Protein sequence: CASSQLVGRSDAEGEAFF. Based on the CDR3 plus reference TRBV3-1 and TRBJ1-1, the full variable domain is DTAVSQTPKYLVTQMGNDKSIKCEQNLGHDTMYWYKQDSKKFLKIMFSYNNKELIINETVPNRFSPKSPDKAHLNLHINSLELGDSAVYFCASSQLVGRSDAEGEAFFGQGTRLTVV.

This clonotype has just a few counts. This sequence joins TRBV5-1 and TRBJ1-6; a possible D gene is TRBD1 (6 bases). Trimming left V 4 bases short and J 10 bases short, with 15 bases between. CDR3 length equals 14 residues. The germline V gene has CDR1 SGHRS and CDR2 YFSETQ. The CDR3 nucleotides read TGCGCCAGCAGCCCTGGGACATCACAGTCACCCCTCCACTTT. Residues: CASSPGTSQSPLHF.

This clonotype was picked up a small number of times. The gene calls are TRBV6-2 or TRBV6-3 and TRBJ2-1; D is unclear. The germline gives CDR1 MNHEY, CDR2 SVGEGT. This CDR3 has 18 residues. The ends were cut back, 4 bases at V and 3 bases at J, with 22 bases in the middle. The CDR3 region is CASSSHPSSLLDYNEQFF. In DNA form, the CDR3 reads TGTGCCAGCAGTTCCCACCCTTCGTCACTTCTAGACTACAATGAGCAGTTCTTC.

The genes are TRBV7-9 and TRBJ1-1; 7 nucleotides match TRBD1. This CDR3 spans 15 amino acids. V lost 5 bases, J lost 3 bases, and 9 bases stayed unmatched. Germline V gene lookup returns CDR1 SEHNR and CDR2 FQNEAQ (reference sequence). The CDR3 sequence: CASSDRQGIDTEAFF. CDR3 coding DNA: TGTGCCAGCAGCGATCGACAGGGAATTGACACTGAAGCTTTCTTT.

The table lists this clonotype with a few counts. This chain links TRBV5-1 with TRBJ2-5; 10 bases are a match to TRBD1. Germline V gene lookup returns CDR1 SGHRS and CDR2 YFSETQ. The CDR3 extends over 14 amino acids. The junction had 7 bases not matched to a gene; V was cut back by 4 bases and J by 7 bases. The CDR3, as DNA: TGCGCCAGCAGCACCGGGACAGGGGTGACGACCCAGTACTTC. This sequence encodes CASSTGTGVTTQYF.

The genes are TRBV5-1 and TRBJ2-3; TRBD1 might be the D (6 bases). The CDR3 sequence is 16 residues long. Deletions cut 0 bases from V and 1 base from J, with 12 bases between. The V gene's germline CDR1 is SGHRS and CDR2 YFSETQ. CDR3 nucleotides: TGCGCCAGCAGCTTGGGCACAGGGCGAGGCACAGATACGCAGTATTTT. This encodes CASSLGTGRGTDTQYF.

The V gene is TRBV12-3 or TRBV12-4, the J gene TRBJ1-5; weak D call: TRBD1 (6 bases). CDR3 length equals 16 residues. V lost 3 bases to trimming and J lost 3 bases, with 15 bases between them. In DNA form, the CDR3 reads TGTGCCAGCAGTTTTTTCGAAGGGGGGTTCAATCAGCCCCAGCATTTT. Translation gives CASSFFEGGFNQPQHF.

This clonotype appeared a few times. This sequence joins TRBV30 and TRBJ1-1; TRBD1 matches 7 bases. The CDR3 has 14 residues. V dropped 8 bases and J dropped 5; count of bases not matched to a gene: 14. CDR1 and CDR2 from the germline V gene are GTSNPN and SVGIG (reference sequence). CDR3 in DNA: TGTGCCGGGAAGGGACAGTTTTTGGAGACTGAAGCTTTCTTT. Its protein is CAGKGQFLETEAFF.

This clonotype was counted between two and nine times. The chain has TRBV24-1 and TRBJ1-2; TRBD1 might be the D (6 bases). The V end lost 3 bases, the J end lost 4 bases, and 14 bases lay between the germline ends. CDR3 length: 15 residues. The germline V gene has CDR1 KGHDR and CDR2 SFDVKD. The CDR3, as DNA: TGTGCCACCAGTGATGCAACAGGGAAAGCCTATGGCTACACCTTC. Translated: CATSDATGKAYGYTF.

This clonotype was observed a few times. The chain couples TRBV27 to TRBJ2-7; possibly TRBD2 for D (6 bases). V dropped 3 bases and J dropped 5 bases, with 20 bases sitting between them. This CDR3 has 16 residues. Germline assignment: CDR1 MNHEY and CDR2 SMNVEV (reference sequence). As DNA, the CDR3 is TGTGCCAGCAGTTTCGGGGCGGGGAACGGTGGCAACGAGCAGTACTTC. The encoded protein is CASSFGAGNGGNEQYF.

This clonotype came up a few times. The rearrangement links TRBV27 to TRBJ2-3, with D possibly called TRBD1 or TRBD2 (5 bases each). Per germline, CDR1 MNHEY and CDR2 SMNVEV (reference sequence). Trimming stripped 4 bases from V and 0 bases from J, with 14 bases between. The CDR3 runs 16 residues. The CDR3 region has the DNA TGTGCCAGCAGTTCGCCCGGGACGATTAGCACAGATACGCAGTATTTT. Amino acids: CASSSPGTISTDTQYF.

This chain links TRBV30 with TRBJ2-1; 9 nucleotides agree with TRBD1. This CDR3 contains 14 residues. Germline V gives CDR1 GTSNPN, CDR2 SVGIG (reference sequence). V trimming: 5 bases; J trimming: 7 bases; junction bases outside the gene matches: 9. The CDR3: CAWDPGQGRNEQFF. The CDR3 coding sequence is TGTGCCTGGGACCCGGGACAGGGTCGGAATGAGCAGTTCTTC.

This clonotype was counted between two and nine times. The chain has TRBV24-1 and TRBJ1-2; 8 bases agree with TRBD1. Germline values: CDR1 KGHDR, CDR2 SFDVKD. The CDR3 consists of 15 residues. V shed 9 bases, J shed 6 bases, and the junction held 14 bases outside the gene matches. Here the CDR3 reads CATAGADRERNGYTF. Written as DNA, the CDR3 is TGTGCCACCGCCGGAGCGGACAGGGAAAGGAATGGCTACACCTTC.

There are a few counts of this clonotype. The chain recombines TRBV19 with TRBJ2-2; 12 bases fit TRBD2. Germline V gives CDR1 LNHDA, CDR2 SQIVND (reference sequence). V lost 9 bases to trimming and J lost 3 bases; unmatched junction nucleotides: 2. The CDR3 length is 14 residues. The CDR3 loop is CASRLAGDTGELFF. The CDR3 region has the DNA TGTGCCAGCAGACTAGCGGGGGACACCGGGGAGCTGTTTTTT.

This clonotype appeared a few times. The CDR3 sequence is CASSSRAATNTEAFF. For the CDR3, the DNA is TGTGCCAGCTCTTCGCGGGCAGCCACCAACACTGAAGCTTTCTTT. This chain links TRBV18 with TRBJ1-1, with D unresolved. The CDR3 runs to 15 residues. Trimming stripped 6 bases from V and 2 bases from J, with 16 bases between. Germline V gives CDR1 KGHSH, CDR2 LQKENI.

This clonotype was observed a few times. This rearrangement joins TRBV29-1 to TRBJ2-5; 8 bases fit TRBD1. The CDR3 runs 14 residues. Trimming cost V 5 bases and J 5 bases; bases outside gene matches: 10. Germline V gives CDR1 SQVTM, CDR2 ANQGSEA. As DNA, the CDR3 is TGCAGCGTTACCCGGGACAGGTGGGGGGAGACCCAGTACTTC. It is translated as CSVTRDRWGETQYF.

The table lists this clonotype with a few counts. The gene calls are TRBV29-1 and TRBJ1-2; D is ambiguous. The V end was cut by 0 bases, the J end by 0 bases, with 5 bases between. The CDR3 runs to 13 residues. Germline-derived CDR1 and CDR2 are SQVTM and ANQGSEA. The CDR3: CSVEESANYGYTF. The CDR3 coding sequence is TGCAGCGTTGAAGAGTCAGCTAACTATGGCTACACCTTC.

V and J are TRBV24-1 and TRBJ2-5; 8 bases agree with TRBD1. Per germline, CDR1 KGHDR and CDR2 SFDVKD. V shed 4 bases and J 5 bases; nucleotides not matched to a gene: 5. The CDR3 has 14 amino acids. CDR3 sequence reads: CATSEGQGWETQYF. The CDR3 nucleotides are TGTGCCACCAGTGAAGGACAGGGCTGGGAGACCCAGTACTTC.

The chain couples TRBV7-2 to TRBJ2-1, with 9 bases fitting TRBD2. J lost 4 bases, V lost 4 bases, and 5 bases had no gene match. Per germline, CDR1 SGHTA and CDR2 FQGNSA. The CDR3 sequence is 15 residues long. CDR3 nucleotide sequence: TGTGCCAGCAGCTCAGCCGGACTAGCGTACAATGAGCAGTTCTTC. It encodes CASSSAGLAYNEQFF.

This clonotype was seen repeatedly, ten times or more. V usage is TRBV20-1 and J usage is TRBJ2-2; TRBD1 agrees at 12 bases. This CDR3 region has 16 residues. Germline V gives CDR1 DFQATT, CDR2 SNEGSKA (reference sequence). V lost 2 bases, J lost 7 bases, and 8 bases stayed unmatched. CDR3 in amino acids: CSARPGDRGLGGELFF. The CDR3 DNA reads TGCAGTGCTAGACCCGGGGACAGGGGGCTTGGCGGGGAGCTGTTTTTT.

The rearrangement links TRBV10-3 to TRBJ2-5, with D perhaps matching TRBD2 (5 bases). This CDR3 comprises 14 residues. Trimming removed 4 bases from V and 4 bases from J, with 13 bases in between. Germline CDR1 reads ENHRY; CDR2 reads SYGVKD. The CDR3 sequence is CAISGGWAGETQYF. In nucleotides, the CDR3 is TGTGCCATCAGTGGAGGGTGGGCAGGAGAGACCCAGTACTTC.